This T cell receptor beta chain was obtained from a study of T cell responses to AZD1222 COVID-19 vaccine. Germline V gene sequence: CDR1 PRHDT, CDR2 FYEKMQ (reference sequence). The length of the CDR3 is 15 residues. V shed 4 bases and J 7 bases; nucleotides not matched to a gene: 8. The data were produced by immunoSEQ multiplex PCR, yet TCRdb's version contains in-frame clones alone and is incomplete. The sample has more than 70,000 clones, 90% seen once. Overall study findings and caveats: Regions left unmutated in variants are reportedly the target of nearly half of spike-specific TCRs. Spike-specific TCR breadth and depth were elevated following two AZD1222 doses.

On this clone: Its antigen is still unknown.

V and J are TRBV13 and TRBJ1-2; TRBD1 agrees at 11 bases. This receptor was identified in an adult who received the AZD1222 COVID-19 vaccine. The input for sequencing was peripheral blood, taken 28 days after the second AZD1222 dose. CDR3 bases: TGTGCCAGCAGCTCTTATCGGACAGGGGGCGGTGGCTACACCTTC. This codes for CASSSYRTGGGGYTF.